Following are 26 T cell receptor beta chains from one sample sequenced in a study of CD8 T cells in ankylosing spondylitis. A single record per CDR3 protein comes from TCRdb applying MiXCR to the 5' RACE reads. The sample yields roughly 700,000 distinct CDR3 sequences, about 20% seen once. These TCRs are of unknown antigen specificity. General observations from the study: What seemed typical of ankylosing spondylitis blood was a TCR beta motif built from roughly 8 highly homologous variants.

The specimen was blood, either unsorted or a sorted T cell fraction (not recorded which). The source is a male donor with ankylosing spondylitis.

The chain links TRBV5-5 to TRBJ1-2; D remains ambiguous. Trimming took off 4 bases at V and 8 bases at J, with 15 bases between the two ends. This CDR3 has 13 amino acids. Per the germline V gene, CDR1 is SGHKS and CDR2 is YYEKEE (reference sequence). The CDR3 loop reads CASSATVTGGYTF. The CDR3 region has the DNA TGTGCCAGCAGCGCTACAGTAACCGGAGGCTACACCTTC.

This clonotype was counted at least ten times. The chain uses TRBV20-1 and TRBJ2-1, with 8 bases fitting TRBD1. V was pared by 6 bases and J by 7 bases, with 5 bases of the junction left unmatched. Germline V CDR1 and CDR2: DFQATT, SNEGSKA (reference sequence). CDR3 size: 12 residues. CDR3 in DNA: TGCAGTGCCCCGGGACAGGCTAATGAGCAGTTCTTC. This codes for CSAPGQANEQFF.

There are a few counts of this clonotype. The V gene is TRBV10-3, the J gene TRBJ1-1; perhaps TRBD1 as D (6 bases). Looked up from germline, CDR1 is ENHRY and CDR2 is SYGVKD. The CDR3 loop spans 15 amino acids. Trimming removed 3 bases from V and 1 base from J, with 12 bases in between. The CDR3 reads CAISESTGQNTEAFF. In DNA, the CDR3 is TGTGCCATCAGTGAATCGACAGGACAGAACACTGAAGCTTTCTTT.

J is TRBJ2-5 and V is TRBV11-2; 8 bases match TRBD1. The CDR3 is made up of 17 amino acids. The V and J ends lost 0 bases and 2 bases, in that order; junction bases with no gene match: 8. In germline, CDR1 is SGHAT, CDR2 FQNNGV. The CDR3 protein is CASSLDWTGQLQETQYF. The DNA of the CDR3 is TGTGCCAGCAGCTTAGATTGGACAGGGCAACTTCAAGAGACCCAGTACTTC. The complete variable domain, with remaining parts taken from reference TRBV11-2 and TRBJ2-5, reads EAGVAQSPRYKIIEKRQSVAFWCNPISGHATLYWYQQILGQGPKLLIQFQNNGVVDDSQLPKDRFSAERLKGVDSTLKIQPAKLEDSAVYLCASSLDWTGQLQETQYFGPGTRLLVL.

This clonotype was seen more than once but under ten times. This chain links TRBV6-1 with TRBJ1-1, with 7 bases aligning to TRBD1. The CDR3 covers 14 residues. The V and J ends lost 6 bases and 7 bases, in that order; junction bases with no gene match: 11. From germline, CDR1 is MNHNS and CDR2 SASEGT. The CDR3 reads CASSLGQVGDEAFF. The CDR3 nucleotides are TGTGCCAGCAGCCTTGGACAGGTTGGGGATGAAGCTTTCTTT.

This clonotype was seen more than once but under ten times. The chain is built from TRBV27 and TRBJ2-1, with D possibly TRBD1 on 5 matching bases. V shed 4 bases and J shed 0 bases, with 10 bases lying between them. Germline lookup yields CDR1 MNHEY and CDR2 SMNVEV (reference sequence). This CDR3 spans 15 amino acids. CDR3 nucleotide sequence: TGTGCCAGCAGTTCGGACAAGAGCTCCTACAATGAGCAGTTCTTC. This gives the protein CASSSDKSSYNEQFF.

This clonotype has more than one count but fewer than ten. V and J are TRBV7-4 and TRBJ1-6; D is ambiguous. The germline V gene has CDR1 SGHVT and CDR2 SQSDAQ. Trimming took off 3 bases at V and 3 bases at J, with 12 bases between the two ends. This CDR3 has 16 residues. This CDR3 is CASSFGLRVYNSPLHF. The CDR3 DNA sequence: TGTGCCAGCAGCTTTGGGCTTCGCGTCTATAATTCACCCCTCCACTTT.

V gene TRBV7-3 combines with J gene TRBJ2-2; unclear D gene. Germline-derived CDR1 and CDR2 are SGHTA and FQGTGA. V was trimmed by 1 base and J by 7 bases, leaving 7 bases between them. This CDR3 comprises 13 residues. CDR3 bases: TGTGCCAGCAGCTTAATTGGGGACGGGGAGCTGTTTTTT. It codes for CASSLIGDGELFF. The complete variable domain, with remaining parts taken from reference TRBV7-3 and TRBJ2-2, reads GAGVSQTPSNKVTEKGKYVELRCDPISGHTALYWYRQSLGQGPEFLIYFQGTGAADDSGLPNDRFFAVRPEGSVSTLKIQRTERGDSAVYLCASSLIGDGELFFGEGSRLTVL.

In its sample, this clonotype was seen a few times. In DNA form, the CDR3 reads TGTGCCAGCAGTGACCCTGAGGGAGTAGGCTACGAGCAGTACTTC. It translates to CASSDPEGVGYEQYF. The chain is built from TRBV6-1 and TRBJ2-7; possibly TRBD2 for D (5 bases). The CDR3 spans 15 residues. The V gene lost 3 bases and the J gene lost 3 bases, with 15 bases spanning the gap. Germline V gene sequence: CDR1 MNHNS, CDR2 SASEGT.

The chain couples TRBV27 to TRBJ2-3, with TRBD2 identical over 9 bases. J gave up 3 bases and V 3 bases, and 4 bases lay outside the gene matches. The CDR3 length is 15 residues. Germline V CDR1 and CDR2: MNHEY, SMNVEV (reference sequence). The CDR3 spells CASSFVSGSTDTQYF. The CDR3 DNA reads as TGTGCCAGCAGTTTTGTTAGCGGGAGTACAGATACGCAGTATTTT.

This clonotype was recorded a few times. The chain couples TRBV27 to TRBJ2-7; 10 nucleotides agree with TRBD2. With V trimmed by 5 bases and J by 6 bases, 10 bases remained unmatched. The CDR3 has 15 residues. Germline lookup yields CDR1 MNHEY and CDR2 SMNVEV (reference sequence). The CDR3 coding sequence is TGTGCCAGCAGTCTCACTAGCGGGGACTCCACCGAGCAGTACTTC. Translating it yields CASSLTSGDSTEQYF.

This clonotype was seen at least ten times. The CDR3 spells CASSQDRYSNQPQHF. The CDR3 nucleotides are TGTGCCAGCAGCCAAGACAGATATAGCAATCAGCCCCAGCATTTT. This rearrangement joins TRBV27 to TRBJ1-5; D may be TRBD1 (5 bases). V gave up 6 bases and J gave up 0 bases, with 12 bases separating them. The germline gives CDR1 MNHEY, CDR2 SMNVEV (reference sequence). The CDR3 spans 15 residues.

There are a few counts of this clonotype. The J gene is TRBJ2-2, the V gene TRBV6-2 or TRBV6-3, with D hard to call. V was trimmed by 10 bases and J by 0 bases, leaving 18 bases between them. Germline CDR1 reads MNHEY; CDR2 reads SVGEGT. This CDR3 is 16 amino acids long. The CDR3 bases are TGTGCCATCCGTACCCGACATCTTTCGAACACCGGGGAGCTGTTTTTT. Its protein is CAIRTRHLSNTGELFF.

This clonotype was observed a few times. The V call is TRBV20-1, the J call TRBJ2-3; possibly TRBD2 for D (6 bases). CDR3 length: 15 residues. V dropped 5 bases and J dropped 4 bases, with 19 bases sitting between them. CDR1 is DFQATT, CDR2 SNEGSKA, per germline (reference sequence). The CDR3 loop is CSASGTISGADTQYF. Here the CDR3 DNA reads TGCAGTGCTTCTGGCACTATATCGGGGGCAGATACGCAGTATTTT.

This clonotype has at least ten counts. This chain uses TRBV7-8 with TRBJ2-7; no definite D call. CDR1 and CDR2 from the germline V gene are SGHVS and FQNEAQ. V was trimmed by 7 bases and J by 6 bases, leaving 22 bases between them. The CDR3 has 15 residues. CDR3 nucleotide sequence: TGTGCCAGCACCCCAAAGGGTGGGTTGTCGGGCGAGCAGTACTTC. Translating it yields CASTPKGGLSGEQYF.

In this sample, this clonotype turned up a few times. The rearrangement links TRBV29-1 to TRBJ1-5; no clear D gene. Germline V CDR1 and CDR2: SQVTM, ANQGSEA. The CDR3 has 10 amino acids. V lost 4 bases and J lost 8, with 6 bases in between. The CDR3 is CSVGVEPQHF. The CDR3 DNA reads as TGCAGCGTTGGTGTGGAGCCCCAGCATTTT. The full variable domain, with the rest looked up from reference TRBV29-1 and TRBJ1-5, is SAVISQKPSRDICQRGTSLTIQCQVDSQVTMMFWYRQQPGQSLTLIATANQGSEATYESGFVIDKFPISRPNLTFSTLTVSNMSPEDSSIYLCSVGVEPQHFGDGTRLSIL.

In nucleotides, the CDR3 is TGTGCCAGCAGCGTAGCAGGCCAGTACAATGAGCAGTTCTTC. Translated, it gives CASSVAGQYNEQFF. The chain has TRBV9 and TRBJ2-1; D uncertain. This CDR3 is built from 14 residues. Germline assignment: CDR1 SGDLS and CDR2 YYNGEE. The ends were cut back, 0 bases at V and 4 bases at J, with 8 bases in the middle.

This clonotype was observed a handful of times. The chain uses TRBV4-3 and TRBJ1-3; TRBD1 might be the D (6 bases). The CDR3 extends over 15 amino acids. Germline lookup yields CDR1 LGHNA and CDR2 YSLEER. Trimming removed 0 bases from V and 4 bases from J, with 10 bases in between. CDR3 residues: CASSQDGTRGNTIYF. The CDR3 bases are TGCGCCAGCAGCCAAGATGGGACAAGAGGAAACACCATATATTTT.

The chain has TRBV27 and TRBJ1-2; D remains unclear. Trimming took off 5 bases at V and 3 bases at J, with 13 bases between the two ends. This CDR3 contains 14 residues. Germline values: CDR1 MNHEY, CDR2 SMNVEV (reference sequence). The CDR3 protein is CASSKSGSYYGYTF. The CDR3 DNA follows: TGTGCCAGCAGTAAATCTGGCAGCTACTATGGCTACACCTTC.

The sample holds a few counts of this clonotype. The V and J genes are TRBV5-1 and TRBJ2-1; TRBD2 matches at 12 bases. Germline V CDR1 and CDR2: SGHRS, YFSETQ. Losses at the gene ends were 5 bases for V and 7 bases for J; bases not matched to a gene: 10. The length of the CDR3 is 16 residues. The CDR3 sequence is CASSPSGGVVRNEQFF. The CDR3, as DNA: TGCGCCAGCAGTCCTAGCGGGGGGGTCGTTAGAAATGAGCAGTTCTTC. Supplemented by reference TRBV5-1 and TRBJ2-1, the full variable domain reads KAGVTQTPRYLIKTRGQQVTLSCSPISGHRSVSWYQQTPGQGLQFLFEYFSETQRNKGNFPGRFSGRQFSNSRSEMNVSTLELGDSALYLCASSPSGGVVRNEQFFGPGTRLTVL.

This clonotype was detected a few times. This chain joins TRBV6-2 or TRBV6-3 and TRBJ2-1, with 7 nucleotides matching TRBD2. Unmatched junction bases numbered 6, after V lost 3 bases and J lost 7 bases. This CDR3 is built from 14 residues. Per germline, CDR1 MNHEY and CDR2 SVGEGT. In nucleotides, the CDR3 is TGTGCCAGCAGTTATTGGCGGGAGTCGAATGAGCAGTTCTTC. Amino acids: CASSYWRESNEQFF.

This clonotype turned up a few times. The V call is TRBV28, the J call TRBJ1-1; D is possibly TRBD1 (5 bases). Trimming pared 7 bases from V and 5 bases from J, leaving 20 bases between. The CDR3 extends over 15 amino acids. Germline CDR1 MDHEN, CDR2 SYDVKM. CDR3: CASTARGVRETEAFF. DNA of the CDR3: TGTGCCAGCACCGCCCGGGGGGTCAGGGAAACTGAAGCTTTCTTT. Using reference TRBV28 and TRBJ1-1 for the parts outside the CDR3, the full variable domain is DVKVTQSSRYLVKRTGEKVFLECVQDMDHENMFWYRQDPGLGLRLIYFSYDVKMKEKGDIPEGYSVSREKKERFSLILESASTNQTSMYLCASTARGVRETEAFFGQGTRLTVV.

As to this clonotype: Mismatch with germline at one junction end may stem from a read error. This chain's CDR3 is CASSLDPMADTRYF. The CDR3 coding sequence is TGTGCCAGCAGCTTAGACCCGATGGCAGATACGCGGTATTTT. V and J are TRBV7-8 and TRBJ2-3; D uncertain. This CDR3 is 14 amino acids long. CDR1 is SGHVS and CDR2 is FQNEAQ in the germline V gene.

Here the CDR3 reads CASSAQADWGEAFF. The CDR3 DNA is TGCGCCAGCAGCGCACAGGCGGATTGGGGTGAAGCTTTCTTT. This chain uses TRBV5-1 with TRBJ1-1; TRBD1 might be the D (5 bases). V gave up 4 bases and J gave up 7 bases, with 17 bases separating them. Germline assignment: CDR1 SGHRS and CDR2 YFSETQ. This CDR3 is 14 amino acids long.

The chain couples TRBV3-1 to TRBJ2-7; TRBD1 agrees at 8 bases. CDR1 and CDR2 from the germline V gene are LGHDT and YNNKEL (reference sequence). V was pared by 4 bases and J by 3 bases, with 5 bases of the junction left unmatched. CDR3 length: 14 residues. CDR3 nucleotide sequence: TGTGCCAGCAGCCCCCCCGACAGGGGCTACGAGCAGTACTTC. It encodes CASSPPDRGYEQYF.

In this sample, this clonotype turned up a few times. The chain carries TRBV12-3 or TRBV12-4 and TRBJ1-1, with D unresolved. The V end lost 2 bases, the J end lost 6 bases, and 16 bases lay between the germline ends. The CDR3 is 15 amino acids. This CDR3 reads CASSLIGRFDAEAFF. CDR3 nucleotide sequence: TGTGCCAGCAGTTTAATAGGGCGGTTTGACGCTGAAGCTTTCTTT.